One sample yielded the 17 T cell receptor beta chains listed below, sequenced in a study of siplizumab effects on memory and regulatory T cells. Method: immunoSEQ multiplex PCR; TCRdb's copy keeps in-frame clones and lacks some. Of some 100,000 clones in the sample, roughly nine tenths were seen once. The sample comprised Tregs sorted from blood. The receptors originated from a human donor in good health.

The chain is built from TRBV14 and TRBJ2-3; 7 nucleotides align to TRBD1. V was clipped by 6 bases and J by 6 bases; unmatched bases: 6. Per germline, CDR1 SGHDN and CDR2 FVKESK. This CDR3 has 13 residues. This chain's CDR3 is CASSKGASDTQYF. The CDR3 nucleotides read TGTGCCAGCAGTAAGGGGGCATCGGATACGCAGTATTTT.

To note about this clone: An end of the junction differs from the germline gene, which may be a read error. This chain connects TRBV7-9 to TRBJ1-2; maybe TRBD1 (5 bases). The CDR3 has 13 amino acids. Germline CDR1 is SEHNR and CDR2 is FQNEAQ (reference sequence). The CDR3 region has the DNA TGTGCCAGCAGCTTACGGGGGGTCTATGACTACACCTTC. It codes for CASSLRGVYDYTF.

The chain couples TRBV7-9 to TRBJ2-2; TRBD2 aligns across 10 bases. Germline V gene lookup returns CDR1 SEHNR and CDR2 FQNEAQ (reference sequence). J lost 1 base, V lost 2 bases, and 7 bases had no gene match. The CDR3 length is 18 residues. In nucleotides, the CDR3 is TGTGCCAGCAGCTTAAGGGCTAGCGGGGGCTTGAACACCGGGGAGCTGTTTTTT. This translates into CASSLRASGGLNTGELFF.

V usage is TRBV4-2 and J usage is TRBJ2-2; 7 nucleotides line up with TRBD2. The CDR3 is 17 amino acids. Unmatched junction bases numbered 9, after V lost 0 bases and J lost 5 bases. Per germline, CDR1 LGHNA and CDR2 YNFKEQ. The chain's CDR3 is CASSQEGTTSKTGELFF. CDR3 sequence (DNA): TGTGCCAGCAGCCAAGAAGGTACGACTAGCAAAACCGGGGAGCTGTTTTTT.

The rearrangement uses TRBV19 and TRBJ1-1, with 7 bases fitting TRBD1. Looked up from germline, CDR1 is LNHDA and CDR2 is SQIVND (reference sequence). This CDR3 region has 15 residues. The V gene end was trimmed by 5 bases and the J gene end by 4 bases; junction bases not matched to a gene: 10. The CDR3 reads CASSPEQGWRTEAFF. CDR3 bases: TGTGCCAGTAGTCCTGAACAGGGGTGGCGCACTGAAGCTTTCTTT.

This chain links TRBV7-2 with TRBJ1-2; TRBD1 agrees at 8 bases. The J segment lost 3 bases and the V segment lost 3 bases, leaving 3 bases of the junction unmatched. Germline CDR1 is SGHTA and CDR2 is FQGNSA. This CDR3 contains 14 residues. CDR3 region: CASSFGTGDYGYTF. The DNA for the CDR3 is TGTGCCAGCAGCTTCGGGACAGGAGACTATGGCTACACCTTC.

The chain is built from TRBV5-1 and TRBJ2-3; weak D call: TRBD2 (6 bases). Trimming stripped 4 bases from V and 4 bases from J, with 10 bases between. This CDR3 spans 13 amino acids. Germline V gene sequence: CDR1 SGHRS, CDR2 YFSETQ. The CDR3 sequence: CASSGLAADTQYF. In DNA form, the CDR3 reads TGCGCCAGCAGCGGCTTAGCGGCAGATACGCAGTATTTT.

The CDR3, as DNA: TGTGCCAGCAGGCCGGTGGGGGACTATGGCTACACCTTC. Residues: CASRPVGDYGYTF. The chain couples TRBV6-5 to TRBJ1-2, with D possibly TRBD1 on 5 matching bases. The CDR3 spans 13 residues. CDR1 and CDR2 from the germline V gene are MNHEY and SVGAGI. V was clipped by 6 bases and J by 3 bases, with 11 bases between them.

The chain employs TRBV29-1 and TRBJ2-3, with D possibly TRBD2 on 6 matching bases. The CDR3 has 15 amino acids. Trimming shortened V by 5 bases and J by 4 bases, and 19 bases separated the two germline ends. Germline-derived CDR1 and CDR2 are SQVTM and ANQGSEA. The CDR3 region is CSVHPGIPGADTQYF. As DNA, the CDR3 is TGCAGCGTTCACCCCGGGATACCGGGGGCAGATACGCAGTATTTT.

This chain uses TRBV7-9 with TRBJ2-1, with TRBD2 as a possible D gene (6 bases). Germline CDR1 reads SEHNR; CDR2 reads FQNEAQ (reference sequence). Between the trimmed V and J ends, which lost 3 bases and 7 bases, there was a span of 16 bases. CDR3 length: 15 residues. The CDR3 bases are TGTGCCAGCAGCTTGCGGGGTCAGGGTAGGAATGAGCAGTTCTTC. As protein: CASSLRGQGRNEQFF.

The chain is built from TRBV9 and TRBJ2-3; D not resolved. Germline assignment: CDR1 SGDLS and CDR2 YYNGEE. This CDR3 is 14 amino acids long. Trimming removed 0 bases at V and 1 base at J, with 6 bases between. In DNA, the CDR3 is TGTGCCAGCAGCGTAGGGGCGGGCACAGATACGCAGTATTTT. It encodes CASSVGAGTDTQYF.

This clone has only one observation. The chain employs TRBV7-9 and TRBJ2-7, with D hard to call. Trimming cost V 1 base and J 3 bases, with 4 bases left between them. Germline CDR1 and CDR2: SEHNR and FQNEAQ (reference sequence). The CDR3 loop spans 12 amino acids. DNA of the CDR3: TGTGCCAGCAGCTTAGGGTTCTACGAGCAGTACTTC. It codes for CASSLGFYEQYF.

The chain combines TRBV6-5 with TRBJ1-2; D is uncertain. V shed 7 bases and J shed 3 bases, with 9 bases lying between them. CDR3 length: 12 residues. CDR1 is MNHEY and CDR2 is SVGAGI in the germline V gene. CDR3 bases: TGTGCCAGCAAAAGGGAGGACTATGGCTACACCTTC. Translating it yields CASKREDYGYTF.

This chain joins TRBV12-5 and TRBJ1-1, with D maybe TRBD1 (5 bases). The germline gives CDR1 LGHNT, CDR2 FRNRAP. This CDR3 comprises 13 residues. With 6 bases removed from V and 6 bases from J, the gap between germline ends came to 14 bases. Here the CDR3 DNA reads TGTGCTAGTGGAGCGACAGTTTCCCCTGAAGCTTTCTTT. Translated: CASGATVSPEAFF.

The genes are TRBV15 and TRBJ2-5; 7 nucleotides line up with TRBD2. Germline trimming cut 3 bases from V and 1 base from J; bases unmatched to any gene: 11. CDR3 length: 17 amino acids. Germline lookup yields CDR1 LNHNV and CDR2 YYDKDF (reference sequence). This CDR3 is CATSRGTRTSLQETQYF. For the CDR3, the DNA is TGTGCCACCAGCAGGGGCACAAGGACTAGTCTCCAAGAGACCCAGTACTTC.

This chain connects TRBV28 to TRBJ2-5; TRBD2 aligns across 12 bases. Looked up from germline, CDR1 is MDHEN and CDR2 is SYDVKM. The ends lost 4 bases at V and 0 bases at J; junction bases unmatched: 3. This CDR3 spans 16 amino acids. The CDR3 DNA is TGTGCCAGCAGTTGGGGACTAGCGGGCAACCAAGAGACCCAGTACTTC. The encoded protein is CASSWGLAGNQETQYF. The full variable domain, with the rest looked up from reference TRBV28 and TRBJ2-5, is DVKVTQSSRYLVKRTGEKVFLECVQDMDHENMFWYRQDPGLGLRLIYFSYDVKMKEKGDIPEGYSVSREKKERFSLILESASTNQTSMYLCASSWGLAGNQETQYFGPGTRLLVL.

CDR3 sequence (DNA): TGCGCCAGCAGCCTGGGGCCCGGACAAGTCCAAGGTGAGCAGTTCTTC. Amino acids: CASSLGPGQVQGEQFF. J is TRBJ2-1 and V is TRBV5-1; possible D gene TRBD1, 5 bases. The CDR3 extends over 16 amino acids. The germline V and J ends were trimmed by 4 bases and 9 bases, with 23 bases remaining between them. Germline V lookup: CDR1 SGHRS, CDR2 YFSETQ.